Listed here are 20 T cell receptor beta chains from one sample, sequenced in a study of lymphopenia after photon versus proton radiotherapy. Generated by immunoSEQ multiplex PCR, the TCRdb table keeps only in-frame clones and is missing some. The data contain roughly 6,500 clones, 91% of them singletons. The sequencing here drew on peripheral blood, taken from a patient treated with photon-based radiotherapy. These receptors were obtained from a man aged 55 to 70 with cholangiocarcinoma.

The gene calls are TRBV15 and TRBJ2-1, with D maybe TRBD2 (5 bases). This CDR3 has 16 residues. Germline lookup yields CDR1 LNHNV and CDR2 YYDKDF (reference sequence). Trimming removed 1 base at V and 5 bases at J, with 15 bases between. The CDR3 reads CATSRGSSSADNEQFF. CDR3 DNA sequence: TGTGCCACCAGCAGAGGTTCGTCATCAGCGGACAATGAGCAGTTCTTC.

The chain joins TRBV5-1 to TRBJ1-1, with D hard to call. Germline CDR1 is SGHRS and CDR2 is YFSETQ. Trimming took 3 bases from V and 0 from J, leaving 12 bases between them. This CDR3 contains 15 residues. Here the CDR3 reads CASSSKDGMNTEAFF. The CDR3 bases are TGCGCCAGCAGCTCGAAAGACGGAATGAACACTGAAGCTTTCTTT.

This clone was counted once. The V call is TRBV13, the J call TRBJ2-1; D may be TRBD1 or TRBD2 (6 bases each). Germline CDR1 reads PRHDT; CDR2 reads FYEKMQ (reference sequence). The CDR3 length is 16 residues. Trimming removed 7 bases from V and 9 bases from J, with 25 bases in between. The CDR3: CASTTLPGANWGEQFF. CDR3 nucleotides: TGTGCCAGCACCACCCTCCCGGGGGCCAATTGGGGTGAGCAGTTCTTC.

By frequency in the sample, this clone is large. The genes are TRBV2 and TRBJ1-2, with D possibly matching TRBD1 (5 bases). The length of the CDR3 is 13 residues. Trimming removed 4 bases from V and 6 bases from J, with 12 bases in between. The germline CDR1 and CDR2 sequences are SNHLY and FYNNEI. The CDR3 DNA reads TGTGCCAGCAGTGCAGAGGGGAACGATGGCTACACCTTC. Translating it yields CASSAEGNDGYTF.

The CDR3, as DNA: TGCGCCAGCAGCTTGGAATCGTCTAGCGGGGGCACAGATACGCAGTATTTT. It specifies CASSLESSSGGTDTQYF. This chain joins TRBV5-1 and TRBJ2-3; 9 bases match TRBD2. V lost 0 bases, J lost 1 base, and 6 bases stayed unmatched. The CDR3 is 17 residues long. Germline V gene sequence: CDR1 SGHRS, CDR2 YFSETQ. Complete variable domain (other parts from reference TRBV5-1 and TRBJ2-3): KAGVTQTPRYLIKTRGQQVTLSCSPISGHRSVSWYQQTPGQGLQFLFEYFSETQRNKGNFPGRFSGRQFSNSRSEMNVSTLELGDSALYLCASSLESSSGGTDTQYFGPGTRLTVL.

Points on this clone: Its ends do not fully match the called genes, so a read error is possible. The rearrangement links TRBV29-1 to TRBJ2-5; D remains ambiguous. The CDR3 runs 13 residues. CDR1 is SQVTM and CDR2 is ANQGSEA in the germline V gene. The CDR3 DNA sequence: TGCAGCGTCGAAGGTATGGGCGAGGAGACCCAGTACTTC. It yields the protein CSVEGMGEETQYF.

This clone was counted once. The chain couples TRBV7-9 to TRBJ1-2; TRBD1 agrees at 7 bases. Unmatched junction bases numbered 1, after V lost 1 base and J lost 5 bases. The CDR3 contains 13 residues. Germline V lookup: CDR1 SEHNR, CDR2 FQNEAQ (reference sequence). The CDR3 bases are TGTGCCAGCAGCTTAGTACAGGGGTATGGCTACACCTTC. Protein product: CASSLVQGYGYTF.

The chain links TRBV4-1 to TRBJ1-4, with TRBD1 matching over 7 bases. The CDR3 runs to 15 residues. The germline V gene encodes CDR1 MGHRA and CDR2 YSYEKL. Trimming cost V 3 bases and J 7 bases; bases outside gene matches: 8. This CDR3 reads CASSQTPGGTEKLFF. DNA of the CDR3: TGCGCCAGCAGCCAGACCCCAGGGGGGACTGAAAAACTGTTTTTT.

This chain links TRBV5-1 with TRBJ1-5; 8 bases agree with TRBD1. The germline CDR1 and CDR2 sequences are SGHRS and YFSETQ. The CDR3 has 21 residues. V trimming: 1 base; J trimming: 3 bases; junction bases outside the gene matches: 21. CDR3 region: CASSLRDPGGGKPEINQPQHF. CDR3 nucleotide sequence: TGCGCCAGCAGCTTGAGGGACCCAGGGGGCGGCAAGCCCGAAATCAATCAGCCCCAGCATTTT.

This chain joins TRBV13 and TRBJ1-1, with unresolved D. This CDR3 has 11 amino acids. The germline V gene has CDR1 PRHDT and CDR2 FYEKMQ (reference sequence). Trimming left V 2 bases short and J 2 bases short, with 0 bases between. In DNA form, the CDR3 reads TGTGCCAGCAGCTTAAACACTGAAGCTTTCTTT. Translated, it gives CASSLNTEAFF.

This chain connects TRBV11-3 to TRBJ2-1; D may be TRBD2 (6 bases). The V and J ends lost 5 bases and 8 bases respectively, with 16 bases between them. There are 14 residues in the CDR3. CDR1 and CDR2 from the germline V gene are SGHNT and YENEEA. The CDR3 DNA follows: TGTGCCAGCAGCCCCCCGACTAGTAGGGATGAGCAGTTCTTC. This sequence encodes CASSPPTSRDEQFF.

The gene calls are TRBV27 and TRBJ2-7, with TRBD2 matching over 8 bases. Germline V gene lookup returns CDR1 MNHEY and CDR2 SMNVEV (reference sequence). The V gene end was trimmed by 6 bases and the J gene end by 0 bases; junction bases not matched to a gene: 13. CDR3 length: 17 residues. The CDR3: CASRSTSGGGPSYEQYF. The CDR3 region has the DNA TGTGCCAGCAGGAGTACTAGCGGAGGAGGGCCCTCCTACGAGCAGTACTTC.

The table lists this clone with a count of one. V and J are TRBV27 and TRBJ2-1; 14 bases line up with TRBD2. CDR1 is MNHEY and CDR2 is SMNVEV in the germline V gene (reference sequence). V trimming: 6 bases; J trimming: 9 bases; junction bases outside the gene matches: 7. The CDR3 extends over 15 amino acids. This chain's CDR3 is CASRPGTSGSPEQFF. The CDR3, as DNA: TGTGCCAGCAGACCCGGGACTAGCGGGAGTCCTGAGCAGTTCTTC.

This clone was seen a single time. The DNA for the CDR3 is TGTGCCAGCAGCTTAGCCGTAGGGGTTGGAGAGGACACTGAAGCTTTCTTT. Translated: CASSLAVGVGEDTEAFF. The V and J genes are TRBV7-6 and TRBJ1-1, with D possibly matching TRBD1 (5 bases). The V gene's germline CDR1 is SGHVS and CDR2 FNYEAQ. The CDR3 length is 17 residues. The V and J ends lost 0 bases and 3 bases respectively, with 17 bases between them.

The CDR3 loop is CASSLVGAFNEQYF. The DNA of the CDR3 is TGTGCCAGCAGCCTGGTAGGGGCCTTTAACGAGCAGTACTTC. The rearrangement uses TRBV7-9 and TRBJ2-7, with D maybe TRBD1 (5 bases). The V gene lost 5 bases and the J gene lost 5 bases, with 16 bases spanning the gap. Germline CDR1 SEHNR, CDR2 FQNEAQ (reference sequence). CDR3 length: 14 amino acids.

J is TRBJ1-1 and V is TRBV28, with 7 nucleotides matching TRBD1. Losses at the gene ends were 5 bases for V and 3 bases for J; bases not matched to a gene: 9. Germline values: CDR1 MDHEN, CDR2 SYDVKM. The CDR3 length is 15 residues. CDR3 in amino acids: CASSGQAKKYTEAFF. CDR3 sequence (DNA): TGTGCCAGCAGTGGACAGGCAAAAAAGTACACTGAAGCTTTCTTT.

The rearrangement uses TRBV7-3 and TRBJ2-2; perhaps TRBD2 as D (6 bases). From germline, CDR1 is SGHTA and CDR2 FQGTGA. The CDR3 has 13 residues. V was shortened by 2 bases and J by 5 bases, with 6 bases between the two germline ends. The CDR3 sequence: CASSLGGTGELFF. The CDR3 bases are TGTGCCAGCAGCTTAGGAGGGACCGGGGAGCTGTTTTTT.

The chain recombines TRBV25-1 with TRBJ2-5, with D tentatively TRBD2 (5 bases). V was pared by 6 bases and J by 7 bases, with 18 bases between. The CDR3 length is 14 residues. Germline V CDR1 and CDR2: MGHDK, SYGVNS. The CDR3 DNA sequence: TGTGCCAGCAGCGACTCCGGACTGCCAGGGACCCAGTACTTC. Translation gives CASSDSGLPGTQYF.

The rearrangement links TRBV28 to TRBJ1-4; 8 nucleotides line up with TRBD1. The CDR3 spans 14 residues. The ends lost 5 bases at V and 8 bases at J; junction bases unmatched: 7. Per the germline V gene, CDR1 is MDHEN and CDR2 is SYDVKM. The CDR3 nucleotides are TGTGCCAGCAGTGCAGGGGGCGCGGGGGAAAAACTGTTTTTT. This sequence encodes CASSAGGAGEKLFF.

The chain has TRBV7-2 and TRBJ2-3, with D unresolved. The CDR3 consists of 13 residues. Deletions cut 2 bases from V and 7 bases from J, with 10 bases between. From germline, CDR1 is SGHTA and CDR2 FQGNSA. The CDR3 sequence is CASSLSPRYTQYF. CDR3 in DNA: TGTGCCAGCAGCTTAAGTCCGAGGTATACGCAGTATTTT.